These T cell receptor beta chains were read from a single sample in a study of OX40 agonist ivuxolimab in advanced cancers. Some clones are missing from TCRdb's copy, which holds only in-frame ones; the method was immunoSEQ multiplex PCR. The sample holds about 30,000 clones; under 85% are singletons and the top ten take around 12%. This specimen consisted of CD4+ or CD8+ T cells sorted from blood, obtained in a trial of the OX40 agonist ivuxolimab. The origin of the receptors is an adult with an advanced solid tumor such as melanoma, head and neck, liver or kidney cancer. Each CDR3 is given with its conserved first and last residue. D genes are given only for firm matches. Not all rows give a size; the values are once, few, many and, for expanded clones, a class.

CDR3nt: TGTGCCAGCAGTTACGTAGAGAACACTGAAGCTTTCTTT
CDR3aa: CASSYVENTEAFF
d_gene: .
j_gene: TRBJ1-1
v_gene: TRBV6-5
abundance: .

CDR3nt: TGTGCCAGCAGCCCCAATCCCGTGGGACAGGGATATGGCTACACCTTC
CDR3aa: CASSPNPVGQGYGYTF
d_gene: TRBD1
j_gene: TRBJ1-2
v_gene: TRBV5-5
abundance: .

CDR3nt: TGTGCCAGCAGTGGCGGGGCGCGGACAGCCTACCATAGCAATCAGCCCCAGCATTTT
CDR3aa: CASSGGARTAYHSNQPQHF
d_gene: .
j_gene: TRBJ1-5
v_gene: TRBV2
abundance: .

CDR3nt: TGTGCCAGCAGTTACACAAGCGAGATCGGAGAGACCCAGTACTTC
CDR3aa: CASSYTSEIGETQYF
d_gene: .
j_gene: TRBJ2-5
v_gene: TRBV6-5
abundance: .

CDR3nt: TGTGCCAGCAGCTCCCGCGGGGGAGGGGCTAATGAAAAACTGTTTTTT
CDR3aa: CASSSRGGGANEKLFF
d_gene: .
j_gene: TRBJ1-4
v_gene: TRBV7-2
abundance: .

CDR3nt: TGTGCCAGCAGCAGACTAGCGGGGCAAGAGACCCAGTACTTC
CDR3aa: CASSRLAGQETQYF
d_gene: TRBD2
j_gene: TRBJ2-5
v_gene: TRBV5-6
abundance: .

CDR3nt: TGCGCCAGCAGCCAACCGACTAGCGGGGGGGCTTACGAGCAGTACTTC
CDR3aa: CASSQPTSGGAYEQYF
d_gene: TRBD2
j_gene: TRBJ2-7
v_gene: TRBV4-1
abundance: .

CDR3nt: TGTGCCAGCAGCGGCTTAAACAGAAATTCACCCCCCCACTTT
CDR3aa: CASSGLNRNSPPHF
d_gene: .
j_gene: TRBJ1-6
v_gene: TRBV9
abundance: .

CDR3nt: TGTGCCAGCAGTGGATCTAAAGGGGGACAGGAGATATATAATTCACCCCTCCACTTT
CDR3aa: CASSGSKGGQEIYNSPLHF
d_gene: TRBD1
j_gene: TRBJ1-6
v_gene: TRBV6-1
abundance: few

CDR3nt: TGTGCCAGCAGCTTTTCCGGGGAGGGGCTAGCCAAAAACATTCAGTACTTC
CDR3aa: CASSFSGEGLAKNIQYF
d_gene: TRBD2
j_gene: TRBJ2-4
v_gene: TRBV5-6
abundance: .

CDR3nt: TGTGCCAGCAGTGACCAGGGGGGTGTGAAGATGTGGGCGCCACCCCTCCACTTT
CDR3aa: CASSDQGGVKMWAPPLHF
d_gene: TRBD1
j_gene: TRBJ1-6
v_gene: TRBV6-1
abundance: .

CDR3nt: TGTGCCAGCAGCTTAGCGGTCGGCTATGGCTACACCTTC
CDR3aa: CASSLAVGYGYTF
d_gene: .
j_gene: TRBJ1-2
v_gene: TRBV7-2
abundance: .

CDR3nt: TGCGCCAGCACCCTAGGAGAGGGGTTCACTGAAGCTTTCTTT
CDR3aa: CASTLGEGFTEAFF
d_gene: .
j_gene: TRBJ1-1
v_gene: TRBV5-1
abundance: .

CDR3nt: TGTGCCAGCAACCAGTGGGGGCGGAACACTGAAGCTTTCTTT
CDR3aa: CASNQWGRNTEAFF
d_gene: .
j_gene: TRBJ1-1
v_gene: TRBV2
abundance: .

CDR3nt: TGTGCCAGCAGCGAAGGAGGCAATCAGCCCCAGCATTTT
CDR3aa: CASSEGGNQPQHF
d_gene: .
j_gene: TRBJ1-5
v_gene: TRBV11-2
abundance: .

CDR3nt: TGTGCCAGCAGCCCTACGGGATACACGGCCGGGGCCAACGTCCTGACTTTC
CDR3aa: CASSPTGYTAGANVLTF
d_gene: .
j_gene: TRBJ2-6
v_gene: TRBV9
abundance: .

CDR3nt: TGTGCCAGCACCCGCGCCCGGGGGCCCCCCTCCTACGAGCAGTACTTC
CDR3aa: CASTRARGPPSYEQYF
d_gene: .
j_gene: TRBJ2-7
v_gene: TRBV12-1
abundance: .

CDR3nt: TGTGCCAGCAAAGAGGGAGCCAAAAACATTCAGTACTTC
CDR3aa: CASKEGAKNIQYF
d_gene: .
j_gene: TRBJ2-4
v_gene: TRBV5-4
abundance: .

CDR3nt: TGCGCCAGCAGCTACTCCTTTGCGGGTTTTTTAGGCAATCAGCCCCAGCATTTT
CDR3aa: CASSYSFAGFLGNQPQHF
d_gene: .
j_gene: TRBJ1-5
v_gene: TRBV10-2
abundance: .

CDR3nt: TGTGCCAGCAGCTTGCATTCGGCAGCCCAAGAGACCCAGTACTTC
CDR3aa: CASSLHSAAQETQYF
d_gene: .
j_gene: TRBJ2-5
v_gene: TRBV11-1
abundance: .

CDR3nt: TGTGCCAGCAGCCCTCACCCCCGGTCTAGGGGAGTCAATGAGCAGTTCTTC
CDR3aa: CASSPHPRSRGVNEQFF
d_gene: .
j_gene: TRBJ2-1
v_gene: TRBV9
abundance: .

CDR3nt: TGTGCCAGCAGTACGGGACAGGATACCGTCTACACCTTC
CDR3aa: CASSTGQDTVYTF
d_gene: TRBD1
j_gene: TRBJ1-2
v_gene: TRBV28
abundance: .

CDR3nt: TGTGCCAGTAGACGGGACCAGGGGACCTACGAGCAGTACTTC
CDR3aa: CASRRDQGTYEQYF
d_gene: .
j_gene: TRBJ2-7
v_gene: TRBV6-6
abundance: .

CDR3nt: TGTGCCAGCAGCCTCACCCCCATCCGGGAGCAGTACTTC
CDR3aa: CASSLTPIREQYF
d_gene: .
j_gene: TRBJ2-7
v_gene: TRBV11-2
abundance: .

CDR3nt: TGTGCCAGCAGTTGGGACAGTGGGAATCGTCAGCCCCAGCATTTT
CDR3aa: CASSWDSGNRQPQHF
d_gene: TRBD1
j_gene: TRBJ1-5
v_gene: TRBV6-1
abundance: .

CDR3nt: TGTGCCAGTACCTCCTCGTTGGGCTCGGGAAATTCACCCCTCCACTTT
CDR3aa: CASTSSLGSGNSPLHF
d_gene: .
j_gene: TRBJ1-6
v_gene: TRBV19
abundance: few

CDR3nt: TGTGCCAGCAACTTACAGGGGAAATACAATGAGCAGTTCTTC
CDR3aa: CASNLQGKYNEQFF
d_gene: TRBD1
j_gene: TRBJ2-1
v_gene: TRBV28
abundance: .

CDR3nt: TGTGCCAGCTCACTTGAAAGGGAAGGCACTGAAGCTTTCTTT
CDR3aa: CASSLEREGTEAFF
d_gene: .
j_gene: TRBJ1-1
v_gene: TRBV18
abundance: once

CDR3nt: TGTGCCAGTAGTATAGATGATTATCAGCCCCAGCATTTT
CDR3aa: CASSIDDYQPQHF
d_gene: .
j_gene: TRBJ1-5
v_gene: TRBV19
abundance: .

CDR3nt: TGCGCCAGCAGCCAAGAAGGCAGGGGGAACAATCAGCCCCAGCATTTT
CDR3aa: CASSQEGRGNNQPQHF
d_gene: TRBD1
j_gene: TRBJ1-5
v_gene: TRBV4-1
abundance: .

CDR3nt: TGTGCCTGGAGCCGCGGACAGGCCTATGGCTACACCTTC
CDR3aa: CAWSRGQAYGYTF
d_gene: TRBD1
j_gene: TRBJ1-2
v_gene: TRBV30
abundance: few

CDR3nt: TGCAGCGCGCGGGAGGCCGGGGTTAATGAAAAACTGTTTTTT
CDR3aa: CSAREAGVNEKLFF
d_gene: .
j_gene: TRBJ1-4
v_gene: TRBV29-1
abundance: .

CDR3nt: TGTGCCAGTAGTATAGTTCCAGGGGTTATCACTGAAGCTTTCTTT
CDR3aa: CASSIVPGVITEAFF
d_gene: .
j_gene: TRBJ1-1
v_gene: TRBV19
abundance: .

CDR3nt: TGCGCCAGCACTCTAGGATTACAAGAGACCCAGTACTTC
CDR3aa: CASTLGLQETQYF
d_gene: .
j_gene: TRBJ2-5
v_gene: TRBV5-1
abundance: .

CDR3nt: TGTGCCAGCAGTCTACCTGGTGGAGGGGGCTACAATCAGCCCCAGCATTTT
CDR3aa: CASSLPGGGGYNQPQHF
d_gene: TRBD1
j_gene: TRBJ1-5
v_gene: TRBV28
abundance: .

CDR3nt: TGTGCCAGCAGTGAGCGCGGGGCCCAGGGAGGCAATGAGCAGTTCTTC
CDR3aa: CASSERGAQGGNEQFF
d_gene: .
j_gene: TRBJ2-1
v_gene: TRBV2
abundance: .

CDR3nt: TGTGCCAGCAGTTCGTCCGGAAACTATGGCTACACCTTC
CDR3aa: CASSSSGNYGYTF
d_gene: .
j_gene: TRBJ1-2
v_gene: TRBV6-5
abundance: .

CDR3nt: TGTGCCAGCAGCCCCCTCGGACAGGAGATGCTCCACGAGCAGTACTTC
CDR3aa: CASSPLGQEMLHEQYF
d_gene: TRBD1
j_gene: TRBJ2-7
v_gene: TRBV4-2
abundance: .

CDR3nt: TGTGCCATCAGTGAAGGGGATGCAAGGGATGGCTACACCTTC
CDR3aa: CAISEGDARDGYTF
d_gene: .
j_gene: TRBJ1-2
v_gene: TRBV10-3
abundance: .

CDR3nt: TGTGCCAGCAGCCCGGACAGGGGAGGCTACACCTTC
CDR3aa: CASSPDRGGYTF
d_gene: TRBD1
j_gene: TRBJ1-2
v_gene: TRBV27
abundance: .

CDR3nt: TGTGCCAGCAGCGGAACCGGGACAGGGGAGAGTACCCAGTACTTC
CDR3aa: CASSGTGTGESTQYF
d_gene: TRBD1
j_gene: TRBJ2-5
v_gene: TRBV9
abundance: few

CDR3nt: TGTGCCAGCAGTGGGACAGGGACTTTTTCTGGAAACACCATATATTTT
CDR3aa: CASSGTGTFSGNTIYF
d_gene: TRBD1
j_gene: TRBJ1-3
v_gene: TRBV2
abundance: once

CDR3nt: TGTGCCAGCAGCAAAGGGGGCCTGAACACTGAAGCTTTCTTT
CDR3aa: CASSKGGLNTEAFF
d_gene: TRBD1
j_gene: TRBJ1-1
v_gene: TRBV7-6
abundance: .

CDR3nt: TGTGCCAGCAGCTTATCCGATCTTTCACCCCTCCACTTT
CDR3aa: CASSLSDLSPLHF
d_gene: .
j_gene: TRBJ1-6
v_gene: TRBV7-8
abundance: .

CDR3nt: TGCGCCAGCAGCTTGGGGCCAGGTAATCACCAGCCCCAGCATTTT
CDR3aa: CASSLGPGNHQPQHF
d_gene: .
j_gene: TRBJ1-5
v_gene: TRBV5-1
abundance: few

CDR3nt: TGTGCCAGCAGCTTAAATTCGAGGGGGCCGTCTTCACCCCTCCACTTT
CDR3aa: CASSLNSRGPSSPLHF
d_gene: TRBD1
j_gene: TRBJ1-6
v_gene: TRBV7-9
abundance: .

CDR3nt: TGTGCCAGCACGAAGGCCAATGAGCAGTTCTTC
CDR3aa: CASTKANEQFF
d_gene: .
j_gene: TRBJ2-1
v_gene: TRBV2
abundance: .

CDR3nt: TGTGCCAGCAGTGACCTAGGCGGGGGGGCCGGGATAAGGCAGTTCTTC
CDR3aa: CASSDLGGGAGIRQFF
d_gene: TRBD2
j_gene: TRBJ2-1
v_gene: TRBV6-4
abundance: few

CDR3nt: TGTGCCAGCAGCGTACAGGGGGTTGGGGCCAACGTCCTGACTTTC
CDR3aa: CASSVQGVGANVLTF
d_gene: TRBD1
j_gene: TRBJ2-6
v_gene: TRBV7-2
abundance: once

CDR3nt: TGCGCCAGCAGCTCTGGGGACAACACTGAAGCTTTCTTT
CDR3aa: CASSSGDNTEAFF
d_gene: .
j_gene: TRBJ1-1
v_gene: TRBV5-1
abundance: .

CDR3nt: TGTGCCTGGAGGGGTTTAGGGATTTACTCTGGAAACACCATATATTTT
CDR3aa: CAWRGLGIYSGNTIYF
d_gene: .
j_gene: TRBJ1-3
v_gene: TRBV30
abundance: once

CDR3nt: TGTGCCAGCAGTTCCATACAATTCCACGAGCAGTACTTC
CDR3aa: CASSSIQFHEQYF
d_gene: .
j_gene: TRBJ2-7
v_gene: TRBV27
abundance: .

CDR3nt: TGTGCCAGCAGCAAAGGAGGTGAGGGCGGGATGAACACTGAAGCTTTCTTT
CDR3aa: CASSKGGEGGMNTEAFF
d_gene: .
j_gene: TRBJ1-1
v_gene: TRBV21-1
abundance: once